The next 11 T cell receptor beta chains were all read from a single sample in a study of T-cell memory formation after mild COVID-19. Each CDR3 protein gets one entry after TCRdb re-called the 5' RACE reads with MiXCR. The sample has roughly 400,000 distinct CDR3 sequences, 20% to 30% seen once. Material for sequencing was PBMCs or a T cell subset sorted from them (not recorded which). The receptors stem from an adult woman who had mild COVID-19 (a few samples of this study predate the infection). Cell type and time point are not known.

The chain carries TRBV6-6 and TRBJ2-4; D is undetermined. Looked up from germline, CDR1 is MNHNY and CDR2 is SVGAGI (reference sequence). Trimming left V 6 bases short and J 3 bases short, with 18 bases between. The CDR3 extends over 16 amino acids. CDR3 sequence (DNA): TGTGCCAGCAGCCGACCCGAAAGTGGGTACAAAAACATTCAGTACTTC. The encoded protein is CASSRPESGYKNIQYF.

A few counts support this clonotype. V is TRBV11-2 and J is TRBJ1-2; the match to TRBD1 covers 9 bases. The J segment lost 2 bases and the V segment lost 5 bases, leaving 3 bases of the junction unmatched. The V gene's germline CDR1 is SGHAT and CDR2 FQNNGV. The CDR3 is 14 amino acids. CDR3: CASSQTGGNYGYTF. Written as DNA, the CDR3 is TGTGCCAGCAGCCAGACAGGGGGGAACTATGGCTACACCTTC.

This clonotype was picked up a small number of times. The chain links TRBV20-1 to TRBJ2-1; D remains ambiguous. This CDR3 is built from 15 residues. Trimming left V 2 bases short and J 6 bases short, with 17 bases between. Per the germline V gene, CDR1 is DFQATT and CDR2 is SNEGSKA (reference sequence). The CDR3 reads CSARPAYLGGNEQFF. DNA of the CDR3: TGCAGTGCTAGACCCGCTTACTTGGGTGGCAATGAGCAGTTCTTC.

V and J are TRBV6-2 or TRBV6-3 and TRBJ2-7, with TRBD2 as a possible D gene (6 bases). The V end lost 6 bases, the J end lost 2 bases, and 17 bases lay between the germline ends. CDR3 length equals 15 residues. The germline V gene has CDR1 MNHEY and CDR2 SVGEGT. The CDR3 nucleotides read TGTGCCAGCAGATCAACCTGGGGGGACCCCTACGAGCAGTACTTC. It is translated as CASRSTWGDPYEQYF.

The chain has TRBV5-8 and TRBJ1-1; D perhaps matches TRBD1 (6 bases). The CDR3 runs to 13 residues. Germline V gene data show CDR1 as SGHTS and CDR2 as YDEGEE. V lost 4 bases, J lost 8 bases, and 15 bases lay in between. The CDR3 nucleotides are TGTGCCAGCAGCGAGTCGACAGGAGTGGAAGCTTTCTTT. This translates into CASSESTGVEAFF.

In this sample, this clonotype turned up a few times. The chain has TRBV4-3 and TRBJ2-7; 9 bases line up with TRBD2. Per the germline V gene, CDR1 is LGHNA and CDR2 is YSLEER. V lost 1 base and J lost 2; bases outside the gene matches: 6. The CDR3 is 16 amino acids. In DNA, the CDR3 is TGCGCCAGCAGCCAAGTAACTAGCGGGTATACCTACGAGCAGTACTTC. Its protein product is CASSQVTSGYTYEQYF.

The V gene is TRBV7-3, the J gene TRBJ2-6; the D gene is possibly TRBD2 (5 bases). Trimming cost V 5 bases and J 0 bases, with 11 bases left between them. There are 16 residues in the CDR3. The germline gives CDR1 SGHTA, CDR2 FQGTGA. The CDR3 bases are TGTGCCAGCAGCCTACCTGAGGGCTCTGGGGCCAACGTCCTGACTTTC. Amino acid sequence: CASSLPEGSGANVLTF. Filled out from reference TRBV7-3 and TRBJ2-6, the complete variable domain reads GAGVSQTPSNKVTEKGKYVELRCDPISGHTALYWYRQSLGQGPEFLIYFQGTGAADDSGLPNDRFFAVRPEGSVSTLKIQRTERGDSAVYLCASSLPEGSGANVLTFGAGSRLTVL.

The chain carries TRBV18 and TRBJ2-5; tentatively, D is TRBD2 (5 bases). This CDR3 contains 16 residues. The germline V gene encodes CDR1 KGHSH and CDR2 LQKENI. Deletions cut 2 bases from V and 2 bases from J, with 15 bases between. In nucleotides, the CDR3 is TGTGCCAGCTCACCATTGTCTGAGGGTGTACAAGAGACCCAGTACTTC. Translating it yields CASSPLSEGVQETQYF.

The V and J genes are TRBV12-3 or TRBV12-4 and TRBJ2-7; TRBD1 aligns across 7 bases. This CDR3 contains 15 residues. V was pared by 4 bases and J by 6 bases, with 12 bases of the junction left unmatched. The CDR3 DNA follows: TGTGCCAGCAGTTCATCCGGGACAGCCCTACGCGAGCAGTACTTC. It specifies CASSSSGTALREQYF.

This clonotype came up a few times. The V and J genes are TRBV12-3 or TRBV12-4 and TRBJ2-1, with 9 bases aligning to TRBD2. V trimming: 1 base; J trimming: 8 bases; junction bases outside the gene matches: 9. The CDR3 consists of 16 residues. The CDR3 bases are TGTGCCAGCAGTTTAGTCCAGCGGGAGGCGGCCGATGAGCAGTTCTTC. It specifies CASSLVQREAADEQFF.

V is TRBV6-5 and J is TRBJ1-2; 8 nucleotides agree with TRBD1. The J segment lost 7 bases and the V segment lost 2 bases, leaving 6 bases of the junction unmatched. Germline assignment: CDR1 MNHEY and CDR2 SVGAGI. This CDR3 has 14 amino acids. CDR3 bases: TGTGCCAGCAGTTACCCCCAGGGGGCAGGTGGCTACACCTTC. It yields the protein CASSYPQGAGGYTF.